This T cell receptor (beta chain) was observed in a study of cytomegalovirus exposure and HLA in healthy donors. This clone was counted a single time. Its antigen is undetermined. The CDR3 extends over 13 amino acids. Germline-derived CDR1 and CDR2 are MNHEY and SVGAGI. PCR employed 60 Vbeta and 13 Jbeta primers. Sequencing was performed with immunoSEQ multiplex PCR; in TCRdb, only in-frame clones are kept and a portion is missing. Among roughly 140,000 clones listed, about 80% were seen once. Study-wide points: Rarity marked most TCR sequences, yet some public TCRs occurred in many donors. Researchers reported from a later analysis that most CMV-associated TCR beta chains appeared HLA-restricted. The study designated 160 or so TCR beta chains cytomegalovirus-associated. A later examination showed that TCR association rates differed by HLA locus, with DRB1 most and HLA-C fewest.

The sample taken for sequencing was PBMCs. The V and J genes are TRBV6-5 and TRBJ2-5; 8 bases align to TRBD2. This receptor was identified in a man in his forties in good health and CMV-seropositive. The CDR3 loop is CASREGLSETQYF. CDR3 nucleotides: TGTGCGTCCCGGGAGGGGCTATCAGAGACCCAGTACTTC.